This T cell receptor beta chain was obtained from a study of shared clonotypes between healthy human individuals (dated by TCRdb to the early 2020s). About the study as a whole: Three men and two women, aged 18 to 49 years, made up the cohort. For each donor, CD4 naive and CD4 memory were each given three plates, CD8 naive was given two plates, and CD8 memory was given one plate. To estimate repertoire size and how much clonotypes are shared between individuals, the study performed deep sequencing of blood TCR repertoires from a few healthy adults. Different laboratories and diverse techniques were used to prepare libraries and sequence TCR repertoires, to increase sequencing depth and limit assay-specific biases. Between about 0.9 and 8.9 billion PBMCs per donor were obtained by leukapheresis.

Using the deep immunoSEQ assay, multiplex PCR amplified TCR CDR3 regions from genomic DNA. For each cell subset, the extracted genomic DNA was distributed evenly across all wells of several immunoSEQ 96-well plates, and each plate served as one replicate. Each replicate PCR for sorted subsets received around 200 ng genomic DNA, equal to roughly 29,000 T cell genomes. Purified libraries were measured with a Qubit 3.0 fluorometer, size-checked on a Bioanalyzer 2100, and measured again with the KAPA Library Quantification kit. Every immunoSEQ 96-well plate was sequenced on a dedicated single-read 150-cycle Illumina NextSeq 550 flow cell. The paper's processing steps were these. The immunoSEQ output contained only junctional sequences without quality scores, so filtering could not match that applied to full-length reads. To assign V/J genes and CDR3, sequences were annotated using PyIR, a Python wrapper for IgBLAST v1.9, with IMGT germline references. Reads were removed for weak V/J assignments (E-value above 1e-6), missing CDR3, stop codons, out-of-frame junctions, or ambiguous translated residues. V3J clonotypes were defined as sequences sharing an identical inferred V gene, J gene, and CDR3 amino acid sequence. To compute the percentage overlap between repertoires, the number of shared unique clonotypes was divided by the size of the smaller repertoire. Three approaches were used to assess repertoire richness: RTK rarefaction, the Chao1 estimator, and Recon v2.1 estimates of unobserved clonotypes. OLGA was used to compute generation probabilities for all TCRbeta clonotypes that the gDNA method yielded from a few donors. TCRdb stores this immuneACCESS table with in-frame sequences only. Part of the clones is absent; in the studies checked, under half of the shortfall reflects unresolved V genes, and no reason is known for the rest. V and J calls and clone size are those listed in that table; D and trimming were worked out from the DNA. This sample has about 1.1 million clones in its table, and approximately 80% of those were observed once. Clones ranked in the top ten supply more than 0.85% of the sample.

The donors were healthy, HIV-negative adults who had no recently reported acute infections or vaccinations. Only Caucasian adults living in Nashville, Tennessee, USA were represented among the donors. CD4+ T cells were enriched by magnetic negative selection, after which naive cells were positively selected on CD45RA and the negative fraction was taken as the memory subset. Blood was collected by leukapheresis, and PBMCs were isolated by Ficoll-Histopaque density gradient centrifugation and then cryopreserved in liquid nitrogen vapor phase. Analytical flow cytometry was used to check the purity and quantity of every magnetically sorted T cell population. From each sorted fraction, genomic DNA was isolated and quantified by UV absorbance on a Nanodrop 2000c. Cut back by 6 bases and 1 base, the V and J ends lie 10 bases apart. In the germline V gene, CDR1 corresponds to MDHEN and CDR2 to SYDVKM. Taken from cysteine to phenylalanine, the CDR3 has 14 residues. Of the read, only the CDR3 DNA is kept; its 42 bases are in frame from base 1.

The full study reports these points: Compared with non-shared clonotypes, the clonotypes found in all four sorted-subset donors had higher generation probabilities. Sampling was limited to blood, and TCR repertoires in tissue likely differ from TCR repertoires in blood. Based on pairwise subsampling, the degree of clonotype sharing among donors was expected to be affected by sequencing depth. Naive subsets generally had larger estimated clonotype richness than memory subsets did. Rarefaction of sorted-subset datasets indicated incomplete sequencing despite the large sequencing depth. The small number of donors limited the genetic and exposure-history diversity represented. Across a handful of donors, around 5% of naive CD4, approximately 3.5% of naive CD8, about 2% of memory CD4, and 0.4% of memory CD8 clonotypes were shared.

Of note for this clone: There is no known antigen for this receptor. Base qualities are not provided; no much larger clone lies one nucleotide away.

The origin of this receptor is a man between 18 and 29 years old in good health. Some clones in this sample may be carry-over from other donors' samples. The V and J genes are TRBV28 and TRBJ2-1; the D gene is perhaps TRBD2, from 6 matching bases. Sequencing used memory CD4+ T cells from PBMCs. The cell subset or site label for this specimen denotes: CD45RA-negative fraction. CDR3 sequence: CASRGRRSYNEQFF. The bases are TGTGCCAGCAGGGGGAGGAGGTCCTACAATGAGCAGTTCTTC.